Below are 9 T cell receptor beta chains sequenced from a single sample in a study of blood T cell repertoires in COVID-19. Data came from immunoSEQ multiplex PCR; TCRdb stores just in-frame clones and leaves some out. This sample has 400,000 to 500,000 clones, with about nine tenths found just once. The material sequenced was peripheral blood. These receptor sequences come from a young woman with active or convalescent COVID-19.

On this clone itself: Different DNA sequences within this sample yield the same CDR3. For the CDR3, the DNA is TGTGCCATCAGGGGACAGGGAAACACCGGGGAGCTGTTTTTT. It specifies CAIRGQGNTGELFF. This chain links TRBV10-3 with TRBJ2-2, with 9 positions matching TRBD1. In germline, CDR1 is ENHRY, CDR2 SYGVKD. Trimming removed 6 bases from V and 2 bases from J; junction bases left unmatched: 1. The CDR3 has 14 residues.

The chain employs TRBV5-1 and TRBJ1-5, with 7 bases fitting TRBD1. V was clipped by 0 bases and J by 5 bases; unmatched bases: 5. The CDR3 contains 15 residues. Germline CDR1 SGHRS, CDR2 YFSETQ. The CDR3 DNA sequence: TGCGCCAGCAGCTTGGGACAGGGTGGTCATCAGCCCCAGCATTTT. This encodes CASSLGQGGHQPQHF.

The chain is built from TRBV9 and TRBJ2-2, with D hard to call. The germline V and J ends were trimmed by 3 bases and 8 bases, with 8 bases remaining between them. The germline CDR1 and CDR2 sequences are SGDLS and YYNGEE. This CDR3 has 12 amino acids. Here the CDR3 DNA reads TGTGCCAGCAGCGACGCCGCGGGGGAGCTGTTTTTT. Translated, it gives CASSDAAGELFF.

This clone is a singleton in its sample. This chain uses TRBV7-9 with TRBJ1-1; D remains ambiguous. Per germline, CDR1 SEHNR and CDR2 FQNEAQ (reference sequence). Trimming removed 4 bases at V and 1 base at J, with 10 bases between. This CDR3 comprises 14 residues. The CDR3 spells CASSSILANTEAFF. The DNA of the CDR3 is TGTGCCAGCAGCTCTATACTCGCGAACACTGAAGCTTTCTTT.

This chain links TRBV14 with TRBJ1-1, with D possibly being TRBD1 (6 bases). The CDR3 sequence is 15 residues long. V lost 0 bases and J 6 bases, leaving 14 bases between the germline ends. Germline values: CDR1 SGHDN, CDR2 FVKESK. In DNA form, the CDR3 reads TGTGCCAGCAGCCAAGATGGGACACGGGTCGCTGAAGCTTTCTTT. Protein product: CASSQDGTRVAEAFF.

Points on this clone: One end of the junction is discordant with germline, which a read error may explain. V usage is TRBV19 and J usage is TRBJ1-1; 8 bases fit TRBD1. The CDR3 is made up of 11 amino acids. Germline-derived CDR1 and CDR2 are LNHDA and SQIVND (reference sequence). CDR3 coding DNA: TGTGCCAGTAGTCCGGGACAGGAGCGCCAATTT. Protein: CASSPGQERQF.

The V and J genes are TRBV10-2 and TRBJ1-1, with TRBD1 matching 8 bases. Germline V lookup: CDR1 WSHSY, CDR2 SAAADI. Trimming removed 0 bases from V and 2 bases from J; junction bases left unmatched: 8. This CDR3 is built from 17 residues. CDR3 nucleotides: TGCGCCAGCAGTGAGTCATTGGCAGGGGGCCCTAACACTGAAGCTTTCTTT. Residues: CASSESLAGGPNTEAFF.

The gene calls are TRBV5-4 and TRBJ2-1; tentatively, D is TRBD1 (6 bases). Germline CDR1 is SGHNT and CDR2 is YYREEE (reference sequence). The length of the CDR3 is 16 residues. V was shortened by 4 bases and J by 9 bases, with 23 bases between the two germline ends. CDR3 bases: TGTGCCAGCAGCCCCGGCCATACGGAGATGGGGGCTGAGCAGTTCTTC. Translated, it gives CASSPGHTEMGAEQFF.

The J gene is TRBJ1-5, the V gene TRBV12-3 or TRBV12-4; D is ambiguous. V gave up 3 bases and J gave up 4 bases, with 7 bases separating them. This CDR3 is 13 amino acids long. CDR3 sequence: CASSLSRNQPQHF. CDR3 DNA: TGTGCCAGCAGTTTGTCCAGGAATCAGCCCCAGCATTTT.